This T cell receptor (beta chain) was profiled in a study of cytomegalovirus exposure and HLA in healthy donors. Turning to the study itself: A preliminary data release comprised 80 million or so unique TCRs obtained from HLA-typed donors.

Study findings and constraints: The authors later found most CMV-associated TCR beta chains appeared HLA-restricted. The dataset shows that most TCR sequences were rare, while some public TCRs occurred in many donors. Later analysis associated a missense DCLRE1C variant with TCR beta V- and J-gene trimming.

PCR amplification relied on 60 Vbeta primers (plus 13 Jbeta primers). Generated by immunoSEQ multiplex PCR, the TCRdb table keeps only in-frame clones and is missing some. The data contain around 150,000 clones, more than 65% of them singletons. V was clipped by 0 bases and J by 2 bases, with 14 bases between them. The CDR3 contains 17 residues. The germline gives CDR1 LNHNV, CDR2 YYDKDF (reference sequence). As regards this clone: Its target is not known.

The TCR was taken from a young man in good health and CMV-seropositive. The sequenced sample was PBMCs. This sequence joins TRBV15 and TRBJ1-5; D is possibly TRBD1 (5 bases). This chain's CDR3 is CATSRDSRRAGNQPQHF. The CDR3 region has the DNA TGTGCCACCAGCAGAGATTCTCGCAGGGCCGGCAATCAGCCCCAGCATTTT.